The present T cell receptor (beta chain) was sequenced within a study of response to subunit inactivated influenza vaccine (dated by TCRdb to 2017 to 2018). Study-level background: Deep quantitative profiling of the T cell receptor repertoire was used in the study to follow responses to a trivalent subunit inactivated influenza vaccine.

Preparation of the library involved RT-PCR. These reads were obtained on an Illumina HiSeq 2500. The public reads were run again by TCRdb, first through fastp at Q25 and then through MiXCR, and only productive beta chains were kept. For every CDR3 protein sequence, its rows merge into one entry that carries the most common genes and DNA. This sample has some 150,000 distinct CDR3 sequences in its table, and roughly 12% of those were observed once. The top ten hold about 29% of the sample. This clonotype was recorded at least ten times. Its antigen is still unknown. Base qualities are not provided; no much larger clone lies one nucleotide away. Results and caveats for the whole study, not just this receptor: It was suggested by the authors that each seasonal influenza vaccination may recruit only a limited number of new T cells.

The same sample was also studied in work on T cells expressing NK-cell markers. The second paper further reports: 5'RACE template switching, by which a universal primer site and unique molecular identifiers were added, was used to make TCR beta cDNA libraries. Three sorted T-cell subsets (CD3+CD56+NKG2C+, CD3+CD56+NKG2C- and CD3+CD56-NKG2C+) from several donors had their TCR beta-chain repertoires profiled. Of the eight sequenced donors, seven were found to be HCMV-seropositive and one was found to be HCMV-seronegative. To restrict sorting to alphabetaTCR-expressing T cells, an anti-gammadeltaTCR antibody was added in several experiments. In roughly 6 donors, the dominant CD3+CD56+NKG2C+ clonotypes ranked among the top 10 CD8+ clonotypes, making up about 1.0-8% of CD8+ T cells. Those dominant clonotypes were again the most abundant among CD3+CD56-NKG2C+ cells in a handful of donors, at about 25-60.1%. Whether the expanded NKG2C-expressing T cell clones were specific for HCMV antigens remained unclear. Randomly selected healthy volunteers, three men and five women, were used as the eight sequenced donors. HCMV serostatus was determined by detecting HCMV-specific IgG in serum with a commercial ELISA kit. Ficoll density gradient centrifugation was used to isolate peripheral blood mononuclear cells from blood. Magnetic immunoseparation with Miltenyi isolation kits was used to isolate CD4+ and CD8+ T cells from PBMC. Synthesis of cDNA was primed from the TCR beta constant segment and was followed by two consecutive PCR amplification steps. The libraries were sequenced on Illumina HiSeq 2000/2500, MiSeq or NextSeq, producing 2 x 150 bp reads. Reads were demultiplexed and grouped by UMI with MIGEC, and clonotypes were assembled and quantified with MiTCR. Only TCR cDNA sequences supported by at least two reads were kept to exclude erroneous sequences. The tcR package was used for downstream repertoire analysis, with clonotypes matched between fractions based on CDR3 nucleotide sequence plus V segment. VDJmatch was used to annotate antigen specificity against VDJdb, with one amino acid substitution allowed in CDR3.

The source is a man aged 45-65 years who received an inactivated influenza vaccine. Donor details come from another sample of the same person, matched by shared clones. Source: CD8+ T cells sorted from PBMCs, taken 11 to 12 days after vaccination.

The CDR3 region has the sequence CASTHSDRPNTGELFF. Here is the DNA: TGTGCCAGCACCCACTCCGACCGCCCGAACACCGGGGAGCTGTTTTTT. This sequence uses TRBV28 and TRBJ2-2, with the D gene call left open. The CDR3 numbers 16 residues from cysteine through phenylalanine. The only DNA kept is the CDR3, 48 bases in frame from the first base. CDR1 and CDR2, looked up from the germline V gene, are MDHEN and SYDVKM. Between the V and J ends, shortened by 7 bases and 0 bases respectively, the junction contains 15 bases. With the rest looked up from the reference TRBV28 and TRBJ2-2 genes rather than sequenced, the full variable domain is DVKVTQSSRYLVKRTGEKVFLECVQDMDHENMFWYRQDPGLGLRLIYFSYDVKMKEKGDIPEGYSVSREKKERFSLILESASTNQTSMYLCASTHSDRPNTGELFFGEGSRLTVL.